Below, 24 T cell receptor beta chains from the same sample are listed, as sequenced in a study of beta chain features in type 1 diabetes. Investigators reverse transcribed all isolated RNA, so they sequenced expressed TCRB transcripts. This table comes from immunoSEQ multiplex PCR, and its TCRdb copy is limited to in-frame clones, with some not included. The data hold hundreds of thousands of clones, with around 15% observed a single time. The sequencing sample was made of central memory CD4+ T cells from blood. The receptor set was obtained from a man between 25 and 39 years old in good health.

The rearrangement links TRBV5-4 to TRBJ2-5; D gene uncertain. The germline gives CDR1 SGHNT, CDR2 YYREEE (reference sequence). Deletions cut 0 bases from V and 7 bases from J, with 13 bases between. The CDR3 has 14 residues. The CDR3 sequence: CASSLDLSPGTQYF. The CDR3 coding sequence is TGTGCCAGCAGCTTGGATTTATCCCCCGGGACCCAGTACTTC.

This clone occurred a few times. This chain links TRBV7-9 with TRBJ2-7; D gene uncertain. The CDR3 runs to 14 residues. Trimming left V 1 base short and J 2 bases short, with 9 bases between. Germline V CDR1 and CDR2: SEHNR, FQNEAQ (reference sequence). The CDR3 sequence is CASSLGTPTYEQYF. Written as DNA, the CDR3 is TGTGCCAGCAGCTTAGGAACGCCCACCTACGAGCAGTACTTC.

A word on this clone: This same CDR3 is encoded by further DNA sequences in the sample. The genes are TRBV19 and TRBJ1-5, with a weak D call TRBD1 (5 bases). This CDR3 contains 14 residues. The V gene lost 3 bases and the J gene lost 0 bases, with 6 bases spanning the gap. Germline CDR1 reads LNHDA; CDR2 reads SQIVND (reference sequence). The CDR3 region is CASSIQGSNQPQHF. The CDR3 DNA is TGTGCCAGTAGTATTCAGGGTAGCAATCAGCCCCAGCATTTT.

This clone has only a few counts. The chain recombines TRBV9 with TRBJ2-5; D gene uncertain. Germline loops: CDR1 SGDLS, CDR2 YYNGEE. V was pared by 0 bases and J by 1 base, with 7 bases between. The CDR3 sequence is 14 residues long. The CDR3 bases are TGTGCCAGCAGCGTAGGTCTGGTCCAAGAGACCCAGTACTTC. Translation gives CASSVGLVQETQYF.

In this sample, this clone turned up a few times. The chain has TRBV21-1 and TRBJ1-2. TRBV21-1 is shown as a pseudogene. CDR3 length: 16 residues. CDR3 sequence: CASSKERAGWDYGYTF. The CDR3 DNA reads TGTGCCAGCAGCAAAGAGAGGGCAGGCTGGGACTATGGCTACACCTTC.

The chain couples TRBV11-2 to TRBJ2-1; maybe TRBD2 (5 bases). Germline V lookup: CDR1 SGHAT, CDR2 FQNNGV. The CDR3 consists of 15 residues. V shed 4 bases and J shed 9 bases, with 19 bases lying between them. The CDR3 loop reads CASSSDRTLRSEQFF. The CDR3 DNA reads as TGTGCCAGCAGCTCAGACCGGACTTTGAGATCTGAGCAGTTCTTC.

The sample holds a few counts of this clone. The chain employs TRBV6-1 and TRBJ1-1, with D uncertain. This CDR3 is 13 amino acids long. The V gene's germline CDR1 is MNHNS and CDR2 SASEGT. V was pared by 7 bases and J by 1 base, with 10 bases between. This CDR3 is CASIRTENTEAFF. CDR3 DNA: TGTGCCAGCATTCGTACAGAGAACACTGAAGCTTTCTTT.

The genes are TRBV7-2 and TRBJ2-7; TRBD2 agrees at 9 bases. V was pared by 1 base and J by 7 bases, with 8 bases of the junction left unmatched. From germline, CDR1 is SGHTA and CDR2 FQGNSA. The CDR3 consists of 15 residues. Written as DNA, the CDR3 is TGTGCCAGCAGCTTAGAGGTAGCGGGGGTTAGTGAGCAGTACTTC. Residues: CASSLEVAGVSEQYF. Drawing the rest from reference TRBV7-2 and TRBJ2-7, the complete variable domain is GAGVSQSPSNKVTEKGKDVELRCDPISGHTALYWYRQSLGQGLEFLIYFQGNSAPDKSGLPSDRFSAERTGGSVSTLTIQRTQQEDSAVYLCASSLEVAGVSEQYFGPGTRLTVT.

This clone was observed a handful of times. CDR3 amino acids: CASSEMDKYNEQFF. The DNA for the CDR3 is TGTGCCAGCAGTGAGATGGACAAGTACAATGAGCAGTTCTTC. This chain uses TRBV6-1 with TRBJ2-1; TRBD1 might be the D (5 bases). The CDR3 is made up of 14 amino acids. V gave up 3 bases and J gave up 4 bases, with 10 bases separating them. Germline CDR1 MNHNS, CDR2 SASEGT.

This clone was counted a few times. The V call is TRBV7-2, the J call TRBJ2-5; TRBD2 is a possible D gene (5 bases). Between the trimmed V and J ends, which lost 0 bases and 3 bases, there was a span of 14 bases. CDR3 length equals 16 residues. Germline CDR1 reads SGHTA; CDR2 reads FQGNSA. CDR3 nucleotides: TGTGCCAGCAGCTTAGCGTTGAGGGATGGGAAAGAGACCCAGTACTTC. Protein product: CASSLALRDGKETQYF.

This clone showed up just a few times. The chain links TRBV4-2 to TRBJ2-1; 7 bases align to TRBD2. The germline V gene has CDR1 LGHNA and CDR2 YNFKEQ. The CDR3 runs to 15 residues. Trimming at V came to 2 bases and at J to 8 bases, leaving 9 bases not matched to a gene. CDR3 in amino acids: CASSQSGGGADEQFF. CDR3 nucleotides: TGTGCCAGCAGCCAATCGGGGGGTGGAGCGGATGAGCAGTTCTTC.

The rearrangement joins TRBV9 to TRBJ2-7; no clear D gene. This CDR3 has 16 amino acids. CDR1 and CDR2 from the germline V gene are SGDLS and YYNGEE. V lost 3 bases and J 0 bases, leaving 16 bases between the germline ends. Written as DNA, the CDR3 is TGTGCCAGCAGCGAGCCTCGTCAGTTCAGCTCCTACGAGCAGTACGTC. Translating it yields CASSEPRQFSSYEQYV.

This clone was seen many times. The gene calls are TRBV19 and TRBJ1-5; weak D call: TRBD1 (6 bases). Germline V gene data show CDR1 as LNHDA and CDR2 as SQIVND (reference sequence). There are 13 residues in the CDR3. Trimming pared 5 bases from V and 7 bases from J, leaving 12 bases between. This CDR3 reads CASSSQGKQPQHF. CDR3 bases: TGTGCCAGTAGTTCCCAGGGGAAACAGCCCCAGCATTTT.

In DNA form, the CDR3 reads TGCGCCAGCAGCCAAGTCCCCCTCCGGGACTCTGGAAACACCATATATTTT. Translation gives CASSQVPLRDSGNTIYF. This chain links TRBV4-1 with TRBJ1-3; D gene uncertain. CDR1 is MGHRA and CDR2 is YSYEKL in the germline V gene. The length of the CDR3 is 17 residues. With 1 base removed from V and 0 bases from J, the gap between germline ends came to 13 bases.

This clone was observed a handful of times. The chain carries TRBV4-1 and TRBJ1-2, with TRBD1 matching 8 bases. Per germline, CDR1 MGHRA and CDR2 YSYEKL. CDR3 length: 14 residues. Unmatched junction bases numbered 8, after V lost 2 bases and J lost 9 bases. CDR3 in amino acids: CASSQFGTGDRYTF. In DNA form, the CDR3 reads TGCGCCAGCAGCCAATTTGGGACAGGTGACCGCTACACCTTC.

This clone has only one observation. The rearrangement links TRBV11-3 to TRBJ2-3, with TRBD1 as a possible D gene (5 bases). The V gene lost 5 bases and the J gene lost 4 bases, with 31 bases spanning the gap. The CDR3 runs 20 residues. Germline CDR1 SGHNT, CDR2 YENEEA. The CDR3 sequence: CASSPNQAQNRFTRSDTQYF. CDR3 sequence (DNA): TGTGCCAGCAGCCCCAATCAGGCCCAAAACAGGTTTACTCGTTCAGATACGCAGTATTTT. Using reference TRBV11-3 and TRBJ2-3 for the parts outside the CDR3, the full variable domain is EAGVVQSPRYKIIEKKQPVAFWCNPISGHNTLYWYLQNLGQGPELLIRYENEEAVDDSQLPKDRFSAERLKGVDSTLKIQPAELGDSAVYLCASSPNQAQNRFTRSDTQYFGPGTRLTVL.

A few counts support this clone. The chain links TRBV4-1 to TRBJ1-2; tentative D call: TRBD1 (5 bases). Germline V gene sequence: CDR1 MGHRA, CDR2 YSYEKL. V shed 0 bases and J shed 7 bases, with 9 bases lying between them. The CDR3 contains 13 residues. The CDR3 DNA sequence: TGCGCCAGCAGCCAAGAGGGGGTGGGTGGCTACACCTTC. This translates into CASSQEGVGGYTF.

This clone has a count of ten or more. Here the CDR3 reads CAISASHRGEQFF. For the CDR3, the DNA is TGTGCCATCAGTGCGTCTCATAGGGGTGAGCAGTTCTTC. The chain carries TRBV10-3 and TRBJ2-1; TRBD1 is a possible D gene (5 bases). Germline V gene sequence: CDR1 ENHRY, CDR2 SYGVKD. The CDR3 contains 13 residues. V gave up 4 bases and J gave up 9 bases, with 13 bases separating them.

The table lists this clone with a few counts. V is TRBV2 and J is TRBJ2-3; 10 bases are a match to TRBD2. Germline V gene sequence: CDR1 SNHLY, CDR2 FYNNEI. V was pared by 1 base and J by 5 bases, with 3 bases of the junction left unmatched. CDR3 size: 15 residues. CDR3 sequence reads: CASSEGSGGGDTQYF. In DNA, the CDR3 is TGTGCCAGCAGTGAAGGGAGCGGGGGGGGAGATACGCAGTATTTT.

The rearrangement uses TRBV6-1 and TRBJ1-1, with 7 bases fitting TRBD1. Germline assignment: CDR1 MNHNS and CDR2 SASEGT. The CDR3 is made up of 13 amino acids. J gave up 5 bases and V 5 bases, and 5 bases lay outside the gene matches. CDR3: CASSTKGQTEAFF. CDR3 coding DNA: TGTGCCAGCAGTACGAAGGGACAGACTGAAGCTTTCTTT.

This clone was seen a handful of times. The genes are TRBV6-4 and TRBJ1-1; D not resolved. Per the germline V gene, CDR1 is MRHNA and CDR2 is SNTAGT. The CDR3 has 13 amino acids. Trimming shortened V by 5 bases and J by 1 base, and 8 bases separated the two germline ends. CDR3 in DNA: TGTGCCAGCAGTACCGAACAGAACACTGAAGCTTTCTTT. Protein sequence: CASSTEQNTEAFF.

Only a few counts were recorded for this clone. V usage is TRBV9 and J usage is TRBJ1-2, with TRBD1 matching over 7 bases. Germline V gives CDR1 SGDLS, CDR2 YYNGEE. The CDR3 runs to 12 residues. The V and J ends lost 5 bases and 13 bases, in that order; junction bases with no gene match: 11. CDR3 nucleotides: TGTGCCAGCAGAATGAGAAGGGGGCTCGGCACCTTC. Translating it yields CASRMRRGLGTF.

The rearrangement joins TRBV30 to TRBJ1-1, with 7 bases that match TRBD1. V dropped 0 bases and J dropped 8; count of bases not matched to a gene: 3. Germline loops: CDR1 GTSNPN, CDR2 SVGIG (reference sequence). The CDR3 spans 12 residues. The CDR3 region is CAWSVQGREAFF. Written as DNA, the CDR3 is TGTGCCTGGAGTGTACAGGGGAGGGAAGCTTTCTTT.

This clone was detected only a few times. The chain carries TRBV5-4 and TRBJ2-5; 8 nucleotides line up with TRBD1. Germline CDR1 SGHNT, CDR2 YYREEE (reference sequence). CDR3 size: 13 residues. Trimming removed 3 bases from V and 5 bases from J; junction bases left unmatched: 3. The CDR3 loop reads CASSSDRDETQYF. In nucleotides, the CDR3 is TGTGCCAGCAGCTCGGACAGGGACGAGACCCAGTACTTC.